This entry lists 9 T cell receptor beta chains sequenced from one sample in a study of beta chain features in type 1 diabetes. Study findings and constraints: Moderate but significant shortening of TCRB CDR3s was recorded in all four CD4+ subsets from Type 1 diabetes patients.

For these receptors, no antigen is known. cDNA synthesis used the whole RNA isolate, giving expressed TCRB sequences. Method: immunoSEQ multiplex PCR; TCRdb's copy keeps in-frame clones and lacks some. The sample records under 300,000 clones, about 24% being singletons. Sequencing was performed on naive CD4+ T cells from blood. These receptors all come from a woman younger than 45 with type 1 diabetes.

This chain uses TRBV9 with TRBJ1-1, with a tentative D call TRBD1 (6 bases). Trimming removed 3 bases from V and 4 bases from J, with 13 bases in between. The CDR3 is 14 residues long. Germline V gene sequence: CDR1 SGDLS, CDR2 YYNGEE. The CDR3: CASSETGIGTEAFF. The CDR3 DNA is TGTGCCAGCAGCGAAACAGGGATCGGCACTGAAGCTTTCTTT.

This clone was seen more than once but under ten times. This CDR3 reads CASSSVDGRLGRETQYF. The CDR3 DNA reads as TGCGCCAGCAGCTCCGTAGATGGAAGGCTAGGTAGGGAGACCCAGTACTTC. The rearrangement uses TRBV4-1 and TRBJ2-5, with D uncertain. Trimming left V 5 bases short and J 5 bases short, with 24 bases between. Looked up from germline, CDR1 is MGHRA and CDR2 is YSYEKL. The CDR3 covers 17 residues.

This clone was found a few times. CDR3 sequence reads: CASSSDRGNEQFF. The CDR3 DNA reads TGTGCCAGCAGCTCGGACAGGGGCAATGAGCAGTTCTTC. The V call is TRBV7-2, the J call TRBJ2-1, with 9 bases identical to TRBD1. Trimming cost V 4 bases and J 6 bases; bases outside gene matches: 1. Germline V gene lookup returns CDR1 SGHTA and CDR2 FQGNSA. There are 13 residues in the CDR3.

The genes are TRBV11-2 and TRBJ2-2; tentative D call: TRBD1 (6 bases). V was trimmed by 2 bases and J by 0 bases, leaving 10 bases between them. Germline CDR1 SGHAT, CDR2 FQNNGV. The CDR3 loop spans 16 amino acids. CDR3 loop: CASSLNGGANTGELFF. The CDR3 nucleotides are TGTGCCAGCAGCTTAAATGGGGGCGCGAACACCGGGGAGCTGTTTTTT.

This clone was observed a few times. The chain links TRBV5-1 to TRBJ1-1; possible D gene TRBD1, 5 bases. The CDR3 sequence is 14 residues long. Trimming removed 2 bases at V and 1 base at J, with 9 bases between. The germline CDR1 and CDR2 sequences are SGHRS and YFSETQ. CDR3 protein: CASSLGAANTEAFF. For the CDR3, the DNA is TGCGCCAGCAGCTTAGGGGCGGCGAACACTGAAGCTTTCTTT.

V is TRBV4-1 and J is TRBJ1-3; D may be TRBD1 (6 bases). Trimming shortened V by 0 bases and J by 2 bases, and 8 bases separated the two germline ends. In germline, CDR1 is MGHRA, CDR2 YSYEKL. The CDR3 consists of 15 residues. CDR3 DNA sequence: TGCGCCAGCAGCCAAGATTGGGGGCCTGGAAACACCATATATTTT. Translation gives CASSQDWGPGNTIYF.

The chain couples TRBV29-1 to TRBJ1-1, with D possibly matching TRBD1 (5 bases). The ends were cut back, 6 bases at V and 1 base at J, with 12 bases in the middle. The CDR3 is 13 residues long. In germline, CDR1 is SQVTM, CDR2 ANQGSEA. CDR3 sequence reads: CSVATTENTEAFF. The CDR3 coding sequence is TGCAGCGTAGCCACGACAGAGAACACTGAAGCTTTCTTT.

The rearrangement uses TRBV30 and TRBJ1-5, with D perhaps TRBD1 (6 bases). This CDR3 is 16 amino acids long. The V end lost 2 bases, the J end lost 4 bases, and 18 bases lay between the germline ends. The V gene's germline CDR1 is GTSNPN and CDR2 SVGIG (reference sequence). The CDR3 reads CAWSRGAGDINQPQHF. The CDR3 DNA sequence: TGTGCCTGGAGTAGGGGGGCGGGGGATATTAATCAGCCCCAGCATTTT.

The table lists this clone with a few counts. The V gene is TRBV7-3, the J gene TRBJ2-1, with D tentatively TRBD1 (6 bases). CDR3 size: 14 residues. Germline V lookup: CDR1 SGHTA, CDR2 FQGTGA. Trimming stripped 4 bases from V and 8 bases from J, with 15 bases between. Here the CDR3 reads CASSSDRSLDEQFF. The DNA of the CDR3 is TGTGCCAGCAGCTCAGACAGGTCCTTGGATGAGCAGTTCTTC.